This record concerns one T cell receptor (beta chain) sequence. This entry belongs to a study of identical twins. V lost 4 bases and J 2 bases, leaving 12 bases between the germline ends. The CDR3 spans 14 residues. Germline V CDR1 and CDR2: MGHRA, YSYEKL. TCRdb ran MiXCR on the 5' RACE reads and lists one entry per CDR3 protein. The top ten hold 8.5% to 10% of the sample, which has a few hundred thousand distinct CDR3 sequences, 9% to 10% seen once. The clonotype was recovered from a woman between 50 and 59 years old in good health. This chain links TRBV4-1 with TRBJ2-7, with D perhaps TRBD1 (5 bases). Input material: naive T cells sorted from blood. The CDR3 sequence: CASSLDRGPYEQYF. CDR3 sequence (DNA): TGCGCCAGCAGCCTTGACAGAGGACCCTACGAGCAGTACTTC.